This TCR beta chain was found in a study of cytomegalovirus exposure and HLA in healthy donors. About the study: An earlier analysis identified under 130 million unique TCR beta sequences in approximately 170 million T cells.

Primers included in the PCR were 60 Vbeta and 13 Jbeta primers. Assay: immunoSEQ multiplex PCR; the TCRdb copy retains only in-frame clones and omits some. The repertoire holds 100,000 or so clones, with 12% to 15% as singletons. CDR1 LNHDA and CDR2 SQIVND come from the germline V gene (reference sequence). CDR3 length: 13 residues. V shed 6 bases and J shed 3 bases, with 11 bases lying between them. The chain carries TRBV19 and TRBJ1-1, with D possibly matching TRBD1 (5 bases). The source of this sequence is a female donor in good health and CMV-seronegative. Specimen: PBMCs. The CDR3 DNA reads as TGTGCCAGTAGGGGGGGTCGTTACACTGAAGCTTTCTTT. It yields the protein CASRGGRYTEAFF.